The present entry profiles one T cell receptor (beta chain) with its context. The antigen is not known. TCRdb keeps only in-frame clones here, not all; method: immunoSEQ multiplex PCR. The sample includes roughly 43,000 clones, 84% seen only once; the top ten take around 2.5%. This entry is derived from a study of a mutant IDH1 vaccine in newly diagnosed glioma. Study-wide context: Among treated patients, about 62% were male and around 40% female, and mean age was about 39 years.

Time point indicated: week 23, last vaccination. A 20-mer mutant IDH1 peptide at 300 ug was injected subcutaneously with topical imiquimod. The CDR3 covers 16 residues. CDR1 SGHAT and CDR2 FQNNGV come from the germline V gene. Trimming shortened V by 1 base and J by 8 bases, and 17 bases separated the two germline ends. This sequence was found in a woman aged 18-30 years with glioma. Some clones in this sample may be carry-over from other donors' samples. The chain has TRBV11-2 and TRBJ1-4, with D possibly TRBD1 on 5 matching bases. Source: PBMCs, taken from a glioma patient whose treatment included an IDH1 peptide vaccine. The CDR3 loop is CASSLGVRGELEKLFF. DNA of the CDR3: TGTGCCAGCAGCTTAGGGGTCAGAGGGGAGTTAGAAAAACTGTTTTTT.